This T cell receptor beta chain emerged from a study of siplizumab effects on memory and regulatory T cells. Generated by immunoSEQ multiplex PCR, the TCRdb table keeps only in-frame clones and is missing some. In the table there are more than 60,000 clones, roughly 93% of which are singletons. For this clone: Its target is unknown.

Study-wide points: For mappable alloreactive CD4+ clones, the mean Treg-derived fraction was roughly 70% with siplizumab and 26.9% in controls.

Germline V lookup: CDR1 MNHEY, CDR2 SMNVEV (reference sequence). The V end was cut by 5 bases, the J end by 1 base, with 12 bases between. The CDR3 spans 14 residues. This sequence joins TRBV27 and TRBJ2-7, with D possibly TRBD1 on 5 matching bases. The sequenced sample was CD8+ T cells sorted from blood. This receptor was identified in a human donor in good health. DNA for the CDR3: TGTGCCAGCAGTCCCCGGACACTATCCTACGAGCAGTACTTC. Protein: CASSPRTLSYEQYF.